This T cell receptor (beta chain) emerged from a study of blood T cells in healthy people across ages. Findings and limits, study-wide: Naive T cell percentage showed a strong correlation with TCR beta diversity.

Germline values: CDR1 MNHEY, CDR2 SMNVEV (reference sequence). V lost 5 bases and J lost 5; bases outside the gene matches: 10. This CDR3 is 17 amino acids long. With a J-beta primer mix and a sample-barcoded 5' primer, a second PCR ran about 6 to 11 cycles. MiXCR, applied by TCRdb to the 5' RACE reads, yields one record per CDR3 protein. This sample yields some 1.6 million distinct CDR3 sequences, of which roughly 32% are seen a single time; about 11% belongs to the top ten. Comment on this clonotype: Its antigen is not known.

V is TRBV27 and J is TRBJ2-3; 13 bases are shared with TRBD2. Sample: blood. This clonotype was obtained from a woman in her 30s in good health. The CDR3 loop reads CASSPDWTSGGGDTQYF. The DNA for the CDR3 is TGTGCCAGCAGTCCCGATTGGACTAGCGGGGGAGGAGATACGCAGTATTTT.